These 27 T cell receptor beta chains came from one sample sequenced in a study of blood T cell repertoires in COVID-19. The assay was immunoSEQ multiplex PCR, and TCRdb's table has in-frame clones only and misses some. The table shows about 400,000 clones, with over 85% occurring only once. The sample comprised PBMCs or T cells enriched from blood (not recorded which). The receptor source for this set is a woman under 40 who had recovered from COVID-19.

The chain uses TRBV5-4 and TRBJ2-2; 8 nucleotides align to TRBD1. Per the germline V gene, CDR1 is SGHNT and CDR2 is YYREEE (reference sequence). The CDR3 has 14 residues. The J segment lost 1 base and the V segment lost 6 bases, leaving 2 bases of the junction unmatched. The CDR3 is CASTDRGNTGELFF. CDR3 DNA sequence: TGTGCCAGCACCGACAGGGGGAACACCGGGGAGCTGTTTTTT.

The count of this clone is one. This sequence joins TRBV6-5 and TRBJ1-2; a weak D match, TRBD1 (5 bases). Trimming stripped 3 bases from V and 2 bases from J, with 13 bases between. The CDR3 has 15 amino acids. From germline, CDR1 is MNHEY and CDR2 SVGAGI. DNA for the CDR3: TGTGCCAGCAGTTATGACTCGGGGGGGAACTATGGCTACACCTTC. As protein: CASSYDSGGNYGYTF.

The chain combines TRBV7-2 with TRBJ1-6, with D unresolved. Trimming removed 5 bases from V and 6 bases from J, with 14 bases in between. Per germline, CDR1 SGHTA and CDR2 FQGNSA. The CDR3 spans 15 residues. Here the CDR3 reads CASSGWAQSNSPLHF. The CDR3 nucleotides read TGTGCCAGCAGCGGGTGGGCGCAGAGTAATTCACCCCTCCACTTT.

The CDR3 loop is CASSLVRENNSPLHF. CDR3 DNA: TGTGCCAGCAGCTTAGTCCGGGAAAATAATTCACCCCTCCACTTT. The chain combines TRBV7-2 with TRBJ1-6, with D unclear. This CDR3 region has 15 residues. The germline V gene has CDR1 SGHTA and CDR2 FQGNSA. V was trimmed by 1 base and J by 5 bases, leaving 9 bases between them.

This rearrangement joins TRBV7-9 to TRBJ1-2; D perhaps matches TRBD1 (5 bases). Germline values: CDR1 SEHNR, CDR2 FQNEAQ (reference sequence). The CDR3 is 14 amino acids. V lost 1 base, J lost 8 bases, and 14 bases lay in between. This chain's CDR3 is CASSLGSSRVGYTF. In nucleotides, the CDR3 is TGTGCCAGCAGCTTAGGTTCATCCAGGGTAGGCTACACCTTC.

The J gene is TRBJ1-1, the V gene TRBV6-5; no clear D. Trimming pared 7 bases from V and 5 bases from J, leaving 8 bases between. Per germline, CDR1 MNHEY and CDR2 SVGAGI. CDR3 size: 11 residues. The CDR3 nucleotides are TGTGCCAGCAAACAGCAAACTGAAGCTTTCTTT. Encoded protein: CASKQQTEAFF.

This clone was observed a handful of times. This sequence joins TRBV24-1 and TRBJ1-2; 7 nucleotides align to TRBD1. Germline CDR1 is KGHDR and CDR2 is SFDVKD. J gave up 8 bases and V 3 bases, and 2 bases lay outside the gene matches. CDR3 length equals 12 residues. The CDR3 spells CATSDRGGGYTF. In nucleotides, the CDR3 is TGTGCCACCAGTGATAGAGGGGGCGGCTACACCTTC.

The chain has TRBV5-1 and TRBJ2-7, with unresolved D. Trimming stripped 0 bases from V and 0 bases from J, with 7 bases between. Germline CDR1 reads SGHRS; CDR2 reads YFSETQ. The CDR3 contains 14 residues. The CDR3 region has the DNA TGCGCCAGCAGCTTGGGCGGATTCTCCTACGAGCAGTACTTC. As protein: CASSLGGFSYEQYF.

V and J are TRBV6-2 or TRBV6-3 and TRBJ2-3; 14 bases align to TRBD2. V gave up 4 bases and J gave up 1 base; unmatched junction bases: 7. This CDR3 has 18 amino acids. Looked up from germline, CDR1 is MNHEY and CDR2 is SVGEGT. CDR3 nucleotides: TGTGCCAGCAGTTCTTTACCGGGACTAGCGGGAGGCACAGATACGCAGTATTTT. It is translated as CASSSLPGLAGGTDTQYF.

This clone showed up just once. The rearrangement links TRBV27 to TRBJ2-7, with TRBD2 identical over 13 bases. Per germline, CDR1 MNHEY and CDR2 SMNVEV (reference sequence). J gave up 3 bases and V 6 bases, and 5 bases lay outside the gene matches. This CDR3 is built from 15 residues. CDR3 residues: CASSPRLAGGYEQYF. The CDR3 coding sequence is TGTGCCAGCAGCCCCAGACTAGCGGGAGGCTACGAGCAGTACTTC.

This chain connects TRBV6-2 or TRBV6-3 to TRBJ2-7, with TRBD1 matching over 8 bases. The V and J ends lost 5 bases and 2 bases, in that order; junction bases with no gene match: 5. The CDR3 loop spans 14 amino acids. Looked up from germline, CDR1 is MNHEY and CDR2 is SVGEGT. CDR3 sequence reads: CASSKRQGTYEQYF. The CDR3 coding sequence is TGTGCCAGCAGTAAGCGACAGGGGACCTACGAGCAGTACTTC.

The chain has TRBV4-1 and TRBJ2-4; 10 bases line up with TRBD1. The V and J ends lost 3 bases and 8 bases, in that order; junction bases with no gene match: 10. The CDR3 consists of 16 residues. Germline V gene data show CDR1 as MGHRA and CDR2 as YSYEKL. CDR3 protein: CASSHPGQGIEDIQYF. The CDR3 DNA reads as TGCGCCAGCAGCCATCCGGGACAGGGGATCGAGGACATTCAGTACTTC.

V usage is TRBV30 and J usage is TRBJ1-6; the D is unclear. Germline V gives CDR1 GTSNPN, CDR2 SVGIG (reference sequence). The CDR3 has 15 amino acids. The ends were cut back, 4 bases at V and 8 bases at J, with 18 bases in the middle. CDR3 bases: TGTGCCTGGACTCCGTTAAGGCGGGAGGATTCACCCCTCCACTTT. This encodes CAWTPLRREDSPLHF.

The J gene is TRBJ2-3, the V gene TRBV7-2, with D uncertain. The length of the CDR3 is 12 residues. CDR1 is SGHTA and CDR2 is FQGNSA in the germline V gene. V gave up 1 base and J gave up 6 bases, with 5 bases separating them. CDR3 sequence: CASSLDWDTQYF. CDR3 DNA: TGTGCCAGCAGCTTAGACTGGGATACGCAGTATTTT.

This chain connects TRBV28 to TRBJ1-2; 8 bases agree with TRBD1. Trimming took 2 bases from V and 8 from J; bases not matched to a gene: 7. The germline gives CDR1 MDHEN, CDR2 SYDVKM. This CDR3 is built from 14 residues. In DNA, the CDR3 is TGTGCCAGCAGTTTAGCGGACAGGGATGAGGGCTACACCTTC. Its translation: CASSLADRDEGYTF.

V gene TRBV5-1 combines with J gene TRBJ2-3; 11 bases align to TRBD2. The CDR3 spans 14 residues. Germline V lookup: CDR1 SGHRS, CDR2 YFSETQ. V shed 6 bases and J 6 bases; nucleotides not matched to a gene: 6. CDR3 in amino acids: CASTVAGGPDTQYF. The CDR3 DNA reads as TGCGCCAGCACCGTAGCGGGGGGGCCCGATACGCAGTATTTT.

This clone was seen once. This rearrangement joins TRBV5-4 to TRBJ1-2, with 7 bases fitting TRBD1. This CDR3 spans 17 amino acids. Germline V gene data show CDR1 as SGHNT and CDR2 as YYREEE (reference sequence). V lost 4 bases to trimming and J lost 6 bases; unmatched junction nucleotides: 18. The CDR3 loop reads CASSPETGRPPVDGYTF. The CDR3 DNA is TGTGCCAGCAGCCCAGAGACAGGGAGACCCCCGGTAGATGGCTACACCTTC.

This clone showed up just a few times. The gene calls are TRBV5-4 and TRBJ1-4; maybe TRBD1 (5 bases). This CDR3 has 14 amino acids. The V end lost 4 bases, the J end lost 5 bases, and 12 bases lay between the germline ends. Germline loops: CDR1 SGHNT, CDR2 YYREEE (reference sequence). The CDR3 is CASSPRQTNEKLFF. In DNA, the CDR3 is TGTGCCAGCAGCCCCCGACAGACAAATGAAAAACTGTTTTTT.

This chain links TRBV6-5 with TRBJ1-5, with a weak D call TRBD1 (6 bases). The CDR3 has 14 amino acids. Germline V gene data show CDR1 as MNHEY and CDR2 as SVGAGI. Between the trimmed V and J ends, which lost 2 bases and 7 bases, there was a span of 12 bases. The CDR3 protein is CASSYRQGYQPQHF. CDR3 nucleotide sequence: TGTGCCAGCAGTTACCGGCAGGGGTACCAGCCCCAGCATTTT.

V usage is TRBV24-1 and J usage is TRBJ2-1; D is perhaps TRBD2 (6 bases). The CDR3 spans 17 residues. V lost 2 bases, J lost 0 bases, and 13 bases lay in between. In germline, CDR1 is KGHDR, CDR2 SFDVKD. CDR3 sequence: CATSDSGTFSSYNEQFF. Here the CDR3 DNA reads TGTGCCACCAGTGATTCGGGGACTTTTAGCTCCTACAATGAGCAGTTCTTC.

The CDR3 DNA reads TGTGCCAGCTCACCAGAGGGTGGCACCGGGGAGCTGTTTTTT. Protein product: CASSPEGGTGELFF. The rearrangement joins TRBV18 to TRBJ2-2, with D tentatively TRBD2 (5 bases). Germline CDR1 and CDR2: KGHSH and LQKENI. V lost 2 bases, J lost 4 bases, and 8 bases lay in between. This CDR3 has 14 amino acids. The entire variable domain, with the rest obtained from reference TRBV18 and TRBJ2-2, is as follows: NAGVMQNPRHLVRRRGQEARLRCSPMKGHSHVYWYRQLPEEGLKFMVYLQKENIIDESGMPKERFSAEFPKEGPSILRIQQVVRGDSAAYFCASSPEGGTGELFFGEGSRLTVL.

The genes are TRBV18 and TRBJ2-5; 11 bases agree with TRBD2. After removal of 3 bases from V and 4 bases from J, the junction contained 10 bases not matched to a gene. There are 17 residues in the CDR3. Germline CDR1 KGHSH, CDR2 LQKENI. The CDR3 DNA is TGTGCCAGCTCACCCGAAAGACTAGCGGGGTCCTTAGAGACCCAGTACTTC. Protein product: CASSPERLAGSLETQYF.

CDR3 sequence reads: CASSEGSGENYEQYF. The CDR3, as DNA: TGTGCCAGCAGTGAAGGTAGCGGGGAGAACTACGAGCAGTACTTC. This chain uses TRBV6-4 with TRBJ2-7, with TRBD2 identical over 8 bases. There are 15 residues in the CDR3. The V segment lost 3 bases and the J segment 3 bases; nucleotides outside the gene matches: 7. Germline V gene lookup returns CDR1 MRHNA and CDR2 SNTAGT.

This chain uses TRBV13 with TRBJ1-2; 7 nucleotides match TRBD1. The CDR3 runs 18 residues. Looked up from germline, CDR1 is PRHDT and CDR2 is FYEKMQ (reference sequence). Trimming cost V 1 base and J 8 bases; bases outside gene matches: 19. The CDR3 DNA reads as TGTGCCAGCAGCTTAGCCTCGCCGACCAGGGACAGTTCGGGGGGCTACACCTTC. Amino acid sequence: CASSLASPTRDSSGGYTF.

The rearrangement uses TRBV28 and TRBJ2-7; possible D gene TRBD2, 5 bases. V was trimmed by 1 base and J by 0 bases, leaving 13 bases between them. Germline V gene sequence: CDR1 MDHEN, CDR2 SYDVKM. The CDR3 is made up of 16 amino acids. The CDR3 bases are TGTGCCAGCAGTTTATCACGGGCAGAGGGCTCCTACGAGCAGTACTTC. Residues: CASSLSRAEGSYEQYF.

The CDR3 protein is CASSPGGPYEQYF. The CDR3 region has the DNA TGTGCCAGCAGTCCGGGGGGGCCTTACGAGCAGTACTTC. The J gene is TRBJ2-7, the V gene TRBV6-5; 8 bases fit TRBD2. Germline values: CDR1 MNHEY, CDR2 SVGAGI. Losses at the gene ends were 5 bases for V and 4 bases for J; bases not matched to a gene: 4. This CDR3 is 13 amino acids long.

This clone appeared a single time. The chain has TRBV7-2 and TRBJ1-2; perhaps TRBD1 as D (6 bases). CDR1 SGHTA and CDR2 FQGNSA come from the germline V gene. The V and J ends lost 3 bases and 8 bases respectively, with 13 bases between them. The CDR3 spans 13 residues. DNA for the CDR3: TGTGCCAGCAGCTTCGCAGGGGATTGGGGCTACACCTTC. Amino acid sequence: CASSFAGDWGYTF.